This TCR beta chain is from a study of shared clonotypes between healthy human individuals. Study findings and constraints: About 5% was the fraction of naive CD4 clonotypes found shared across four donors. Researchers found naive subsets generally carried larger estimated richness than memory subsets.

The repertoire was sequenced with immunoSEQ multiplex PCR; TCRdb's copy has only in-frame clones and lacks some. Among over 2 million clones listed, 85% to 95% were seen once. The CDR3 runs to 15 residues. The V end lost 2 bases, the J end lost 4 bases, and 14 bases lay between the germline ends. Germline values: CDR1 MDHEN, CDR2 SYDVKM. This clone occurred a few times. Its antigen is undetermined. Sequencing was carried out using naive CD4+ T cells from PBMCs. The subset was: CD45RA+ positively selected. This receptor was obtained from a man between 18 and 35 years old in good health. Some clones in this sample may be carry-over from other donors' samples. The V gene is TRBV28, the J gene TRBJ1-2, with D possibly matching TRBD1 (5 bases). The CDR3 region is CASSLEAPGGYGYTF. The CDR3 DNA reads TGTGCCAGCAGTTTAGAGGCGCCGGGGGGCTATGGCTACACCTTC.